The 5 T cell receptor beta chains below all came from one sample that was sequenced in a study of CD8 T cells in Susac syndrome. Random-hexamer reverse transcription was applied to about 0.5 to 1 ug RNA. TCRdb fed the immunoSEQ multiplex PCR reads into MiXCR, producing one record per CDR3 protein. The repertoire consists of hundreds of thousands of distinct CDR3 sequences, with about 95% occurring once and the leading ten covering around 0.08%. Input material: CD4+ T cells from PBMCs. Receptors originate from a human donor with multiple sclerosis.

This clonotype has just a few counts. The chain has TRBV2 and TRBJ2-2; no reliable D call. The CDR3 contains 13 residues. Germline-derived CDR1 and CDR2 are SNHLY and FYNNEI. V lost 4 bases, J lost 0 bases, and 3 bases lay in between. In nucleotides, the CDR3 is TGTGCCAGCAGTGCAACGAACACCGGGGAGCTGTTTTTT. Translation: CASSATNTGELFF.

The genes are TRBV30 and TRBJ2-5, with no clear D. This CDR3 contains 11 residues. The germline CDR1 and CDR2 sequences are GTSNPN and SVGIG (reference sequence). Trimming took off 6 bases at V and 9 bases at J, with 14 bases between the two ends. This CDR3 reads CACGAEQAQYF. The CDR3 DNA reads TGTGCCTGTGGTGCCGAGCAGGCCCAGTACTTC.

The J gene is TRBJ2-1, the V gene TRBV2, with D maybe TRBD1 (6 bases). From germline, CDR1 is SNHLY and CDR2 FYNNEI. The CDR3 has 14 residues. V was shortened by 7 bases and J by 9 bases, with 19 bases between the two germline ends. The CDR3 is CASTMDRIGIEQFF. CDR3 coding DNA: TGTGCCAGCACCATGGACAGAATCGGGATTGAGCAGTTCTTC.

The rearrangement uses TRBV4-1 and TRBJ1-2; D is uncertain. The CDR3 covers 13 residues. Germline V gives CDR1 MGHRA, CDR2 YSYEKL. V lost 0 bases to trimming and J lost 4 bases, with 6 bases between them. CDR3 amino acids: CASSQDPVYGYTF. The CDR3 nucleotides are TGCGCCAGCAGCCAAGACCCTGTCTATGGCTACACCTTC.

V usage is TRBV3-1 and J usage is TRBJ1-2, with D unresolved. Per the germline V gene, CDR1 is LGHDT and CDR2 is YNNKEL (reference sequence). The CDR3 covers 15 residues. V lost 2 bases and J 4 bases, leaving 14 bases between the germline ends. CDR3 sequence reads: CASSQRRTEVYGYTF. The DNA for the CDR3 is TGTGCCAGCAGCCAAAGGAGGACGGAAGTCTATGGCTACACCTTC.